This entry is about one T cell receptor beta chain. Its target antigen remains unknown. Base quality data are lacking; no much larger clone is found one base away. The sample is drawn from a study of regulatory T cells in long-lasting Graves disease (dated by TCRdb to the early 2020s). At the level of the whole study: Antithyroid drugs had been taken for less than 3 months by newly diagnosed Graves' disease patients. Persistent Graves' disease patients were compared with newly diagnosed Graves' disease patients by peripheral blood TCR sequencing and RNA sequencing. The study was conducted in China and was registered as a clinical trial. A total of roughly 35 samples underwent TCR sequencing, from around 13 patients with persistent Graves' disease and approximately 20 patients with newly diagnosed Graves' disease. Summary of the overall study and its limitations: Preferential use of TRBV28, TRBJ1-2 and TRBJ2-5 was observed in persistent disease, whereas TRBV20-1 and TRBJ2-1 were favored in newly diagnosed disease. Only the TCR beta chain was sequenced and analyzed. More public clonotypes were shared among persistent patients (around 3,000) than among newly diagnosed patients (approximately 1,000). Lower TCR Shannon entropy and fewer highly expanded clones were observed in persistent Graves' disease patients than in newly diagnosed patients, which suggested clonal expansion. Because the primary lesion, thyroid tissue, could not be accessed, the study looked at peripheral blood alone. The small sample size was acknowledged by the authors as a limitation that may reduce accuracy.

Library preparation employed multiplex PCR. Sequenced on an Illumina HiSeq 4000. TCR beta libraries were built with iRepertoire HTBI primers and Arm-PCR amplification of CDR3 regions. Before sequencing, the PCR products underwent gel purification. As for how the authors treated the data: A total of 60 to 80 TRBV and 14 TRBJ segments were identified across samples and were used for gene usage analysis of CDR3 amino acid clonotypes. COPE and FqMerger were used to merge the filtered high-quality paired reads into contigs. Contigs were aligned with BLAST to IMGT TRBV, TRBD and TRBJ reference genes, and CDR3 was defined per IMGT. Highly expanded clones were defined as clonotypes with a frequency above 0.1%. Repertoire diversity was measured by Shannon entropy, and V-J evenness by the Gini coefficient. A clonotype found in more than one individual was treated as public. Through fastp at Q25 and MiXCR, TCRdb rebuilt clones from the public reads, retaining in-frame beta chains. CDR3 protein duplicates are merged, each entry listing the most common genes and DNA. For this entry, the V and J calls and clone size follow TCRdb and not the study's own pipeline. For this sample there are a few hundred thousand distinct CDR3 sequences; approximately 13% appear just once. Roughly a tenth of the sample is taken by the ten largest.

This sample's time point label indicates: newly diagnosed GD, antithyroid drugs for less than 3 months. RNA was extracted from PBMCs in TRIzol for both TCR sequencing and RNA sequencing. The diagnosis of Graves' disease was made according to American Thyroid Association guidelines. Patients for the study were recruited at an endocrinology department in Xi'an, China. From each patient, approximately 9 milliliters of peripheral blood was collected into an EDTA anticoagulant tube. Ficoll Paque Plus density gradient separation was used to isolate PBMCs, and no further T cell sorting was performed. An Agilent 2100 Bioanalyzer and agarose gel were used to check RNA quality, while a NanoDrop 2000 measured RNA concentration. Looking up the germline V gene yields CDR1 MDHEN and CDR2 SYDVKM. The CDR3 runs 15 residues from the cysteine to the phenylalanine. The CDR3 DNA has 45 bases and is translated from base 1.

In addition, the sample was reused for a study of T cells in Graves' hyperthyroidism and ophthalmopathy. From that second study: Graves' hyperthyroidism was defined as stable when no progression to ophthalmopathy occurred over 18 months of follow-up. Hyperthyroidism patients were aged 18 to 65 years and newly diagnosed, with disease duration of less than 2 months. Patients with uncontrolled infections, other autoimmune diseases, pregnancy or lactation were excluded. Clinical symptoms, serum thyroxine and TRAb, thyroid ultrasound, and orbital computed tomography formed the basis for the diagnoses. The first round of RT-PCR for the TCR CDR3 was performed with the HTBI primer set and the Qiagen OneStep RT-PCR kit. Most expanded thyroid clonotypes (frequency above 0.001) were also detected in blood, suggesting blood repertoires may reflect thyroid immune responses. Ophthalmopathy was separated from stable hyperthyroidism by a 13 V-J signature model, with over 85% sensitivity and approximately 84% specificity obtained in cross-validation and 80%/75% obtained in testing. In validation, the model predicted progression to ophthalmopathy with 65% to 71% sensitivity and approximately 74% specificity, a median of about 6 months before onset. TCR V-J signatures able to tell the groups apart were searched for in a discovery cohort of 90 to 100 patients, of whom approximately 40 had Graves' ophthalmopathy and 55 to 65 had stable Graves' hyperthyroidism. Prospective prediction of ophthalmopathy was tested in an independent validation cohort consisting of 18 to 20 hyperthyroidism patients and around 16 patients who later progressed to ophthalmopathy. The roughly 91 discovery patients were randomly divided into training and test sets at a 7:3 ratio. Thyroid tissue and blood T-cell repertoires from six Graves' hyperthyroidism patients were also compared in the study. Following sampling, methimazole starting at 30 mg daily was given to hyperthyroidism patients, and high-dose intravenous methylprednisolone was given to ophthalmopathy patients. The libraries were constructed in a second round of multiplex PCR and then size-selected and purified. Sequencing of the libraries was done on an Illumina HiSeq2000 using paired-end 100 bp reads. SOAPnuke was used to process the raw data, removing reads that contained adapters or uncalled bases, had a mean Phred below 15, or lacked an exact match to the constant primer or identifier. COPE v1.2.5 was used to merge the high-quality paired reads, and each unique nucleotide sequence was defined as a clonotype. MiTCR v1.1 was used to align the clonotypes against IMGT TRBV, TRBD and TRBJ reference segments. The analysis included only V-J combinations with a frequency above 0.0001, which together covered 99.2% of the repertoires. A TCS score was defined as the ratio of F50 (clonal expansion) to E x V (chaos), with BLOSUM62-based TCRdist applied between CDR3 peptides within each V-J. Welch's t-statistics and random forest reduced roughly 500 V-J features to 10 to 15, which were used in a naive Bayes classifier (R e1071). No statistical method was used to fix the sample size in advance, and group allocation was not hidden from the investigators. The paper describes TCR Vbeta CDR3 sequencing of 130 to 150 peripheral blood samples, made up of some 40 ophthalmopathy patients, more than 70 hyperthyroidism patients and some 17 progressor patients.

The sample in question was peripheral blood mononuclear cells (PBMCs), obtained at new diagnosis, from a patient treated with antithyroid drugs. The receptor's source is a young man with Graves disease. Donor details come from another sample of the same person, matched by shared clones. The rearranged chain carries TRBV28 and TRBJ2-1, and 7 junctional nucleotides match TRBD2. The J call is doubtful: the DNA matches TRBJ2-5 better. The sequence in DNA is TGTGCCAGCACTATGGGCGGGAGCTCCCAAGAGACCCAGTACTTC. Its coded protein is CASTMGGSSQETQYF.